Here is one TCR beta chain with its context. Its antigen remains unknown. CDR3 length: 16 amino acids. CDR1 and CDR2 (germline): SEHNR, FQNEAQ (reference sequence). Unmatched junction bases numbered 10, after V lost 6 bases and J lost 2 bases. Among the donors, all were healthy bone marrow donors. This record belongs to a study of cytomegalovirus exposure and HLA in healthy donors. General study results and limits: In a later analysis, DRB1 alleles had the most associated TCRs; HLA-C alleles the fewest. In an earlier analysis, about 87% or about 30%: the productive usage of most TCR beta V segments.

It was with 60 Vbeta and 13 Jbeta primers that the PCR ran. Measured with immunoSEQ multiplex PCR; TCRdb has only the in-frame clones, and not every one. Among fewer than 130,000 clones listed, around four fifths were seen once. The rearrangement joins TRBV7-9 to TRBJ2-7; 10 bases fit TRBD2. The receptor comes from a young man in good health and CMV-seropositive. Input material: PBMCs. In nucleotides, the CDR3 is TGTGCCAGCAGTTCGTCTAGCGGGGGAGCTGCCTACGAGCAGTACTTC. It encodes CASSSSSGGAAYEQYF. Full variable domain (outside the CDR3, taken from reference TRBV7-9 and TRBJ2-7): DTGVSQNPRHKITKRGQNVTFRCDPISEHNRLYWYRQTLGQGPEFLTYFQNEAQLEKSRLLSDRFSAERPKGSFSTLEIQRTEQGDSAMYLCASSSSSGGAAYEQYFGPGTRLTVT.